A selection of T cell receptor beta chains follows, all from one sample in a study of blood T cell repertoires in COVID-19. Method: immunoSEQ multiplex PCR; TCRdb's copy keeps in-frame clones and lacks some. The repertoire holds about 210,000 clones, with 80% to 90% as singletons. Sequenced input: peripheral blood. These receptors came from a man aged 40-49 years who had recovered from COVID-19. Both conserved end residues are part of each CDR3. A D gene is named only where the DNA matches it firmly. Clone size is given for some rows only: seen once, a few or many times, or a class if the clone is expanded.

cdr3_aa	cdr3_nt	d_call	v_call	j_call	clone_size
CASSGQGFGYGYTF	TGTGCCAGCTCCGGACAGGGGTTCGGCTATGGCTACACCTTC	TRBD1	TRBV18	TRBJ1-2	-
CASRIPQIYNEQFF	TGTGCCAGCAGGATACCCCAGATTTACAATGAGCAGTTCTTC	-	TRBV6-5	TRBJ2-1	-
CASSATGGNTEAFF	TGTGCCAGCAGCGCGACAGGGGGCAACACTGAAGCTTTCTTT	TRBD1	TRBV5-4	TRBJ1-1	-
CASSLLLVNEQFF	TGTGCCAGCAGCTTACTTTTAGTCAATGAGCAGTTCTTC	-	TRBV7-9	TRBJ2-1	-
CASSDNRGLGEQFF	TGTGCCAGCAGTGATAACAGGGGGCTGGGCGAGCAGTTCTTC	TRBD1	TRBV6-1	TRBJ2-1	few
CASTILDKNTEAFF	TGTGCCAGTACCATCCTGGACAAGAACACTGAAGCTTTCTTT	-	TRBV19	TRBJ1-1	-
CASSIAGQGFADTQYF	TGTGCCAGCAGTATAGCGGGACAGGGTTTCGCAGATACGCAGTATTTT	-	TRBV19	TRBJ2-3	-
CASGRSRGSTYEQYF	TGTGCTAGTGGCCGGAGCAGGGGGAGCACCTACGAGCAGTACTTC	TRBD1	TRBV12-5	TRBJ2-7	-
CASSWDRTRAKLFF	TGTGCCAGCAGCTGGGACAGGACAAGGGCAAAACTGTTTTTT	TRBD1	TRBV5-6	TRBJ1-4	once
CASSTTGAYEQYF	TGTGCCAGCAGCACCACCGGGGCCTACGAGCAGTACTTC	-	TRBV7-2	TRBJ2-7	-
CASSWGQGVAYEQYF	TGTGCCAGCAGCTGGGGACAGGGGGTAGCCTACGAGCAGTACTTC	TRBD1	TRBV5-4	TRBJ2-7	-
CASSPPVGTSGPYNEQFF	TGTGCCAGCTCACCACCGGTCGGTACAAGCGGCCCCTACAATGAGCAGTTCTTC	-	TRBV18	TRBJ2-1	many
CASSIRGRYTGELFF	TGTGCCAGTAGTATTCGTGGGAGGTACACCGGGGAGCTGTTTTTT	-	TRBV19	TRBJ2-2	-
CASSLGTSGGNEQFF	TGTGCCAGCAGCCTCGGGACTAGCGGGGGCAATGAGCAGTTCTTC	TRBD2	TRBV11-3	TRBJ2-1	-
CSSGGGQGYLNTEAFF	TGCAGCTCAGGGGGGGGACAGGGATATTTGAACACTGAAGCTTTCTTT	TRBD1	TRBV29-1	TRBJ1-1	-
CASSVGQGTDTQYF	TGTGCCAGCAGTGTGGGACAGGGAACAGATACGCAGTATTTT	TRBD1	TRBV27	TRBJ2-3	-
CASSESAEAGELFF	TGCGCCAGCAGTGAGTCCGCAGAGGCCGGGGAGCTGTTTTTT	-	TRBV10-1	TRBJ2-2	-
CASSLFLTNTGELFF	TGTGCCAGCAGTCTCTTTCTTACGAACACCGGGGAGCTGTTTTTT	-	TRBV2	TRBJ2-2	-
CASSPGTSYNSPLHF	TGCGCCAGCAGCCCAGGCACCTCCTATAATTCACCCCTCCACTTT	-	TRBV5-1	TRBJ1-6	-
CASSPSAGGDGDTQYF	TGTGCCAGTAGTCCGTCTGCAGGGGGCGATGGGGATACGCAGTATTTT	TRBD1	TRBV19	TRBJ2-3	-
CASSFRTGYGYTF	TGTGCCAGCAGCTTCCGGACAGGATATGGCTACACCTTC	TRBD1	TRBV5-5	TRBJ1-2	-
CASSLGREGTEAFF	TGTGCCAGCTCACTCGGACGGGAGGGCACTGAAGCTTTCTTT	-	TRBV18	TRBJ1-1	-
CASRAGATYEQYF	TGTGCCAGTAGGGCGGGAGCGACCTACGAGCAGTACTTC	TRBD2	TRBV19	TRBJ2-7	-
CSVERVRGLGTEAFF	TGCAGCGTTGAAAGGGTGAGGGGGCTCGGCACTGAAGCTTTCTTT	TRBD1	TRBV29-1	TRBJ1-1	-
CASSPQQGSGNTIYF	TGTGCCAGCTCACCGCAACAGGGCTCTGGAAACACCATATATTTT	-	TRBV18	TRBJ1-3	-
CASSASGGGETQYF	TGTGCCAGCAGCGCTAGCGGGGGCGGGGAGACCCAGTACTTC	TRBD2	TRBV5-4	TRBJ2-5	once
CATRGGSPGNTIYF	TGTGCCACCAGAGGAGGGTCCCCTGGAAACACCATATATTTT	-	TRBV25-1	TRBJ1-3	few
CASSLTVNTEAFF	TGTGCCAGCAGCCTGACAGTGAACACTGAAGCTTTCTTT	-	TRBV28	TRBJ1-1	-
CASSAGSGQPQHF	TGTGCCAGCAGCGCGGGGAGTGGACAGCCCCAGCATTTT	-	TRBV5-6	TRBJ1-5	-
CASKGDYNQPQHF	TGTGCCAGCAAAGGAGACTACAATCAGCCCCAGCATTTT	-	TRBV2	TRBJ1-5	-
CASSREYEQYF	TGTGCCAGCAGCAGGGAATACGAGCAGTACTTC	-	TRBV2	TRBJ2-7	-
CASSQEGGRAVDTQYF	TGCGCCAGCAGCCAAGAAGGCGGGAGGGCAGTAGATACGCAGTATTTT	TRBD2	TRBV4-3	TRBJ2-3	-
CASRLRGNTEAFF	TGTGCCAGCAGATTAAGGGGGAACACTGAAGCTTTCTTT	-	TRBV7-8	TRBJ1-1	-
CASSFSGSNYGYTF	TGTGCCAGCAGCTTTTCAGGATCCAACTATGGCTACACCTTC	-	TRBV7-2	TRBJ1-2	-
CASKGQEGQPQHF	TGCGCCAGCAAGGGACAGGAGGGACAGCCCCAGCATTTT	TRBD1	TRBV10-2	TRBJ1-5	once
CASIRLWSPSYEQYF	TGTGCCAGCATCCGACTATGGAGCCCCTCCTACGAGCAGTACTTC	-	TRBV5-6	TRBJ2-7	-
CASSLQGAGANVLTF	TGTGCCAGCAGCCTACAGGGGGCCGGGGCCAACGTCCTGACTTTC	TRBD1	TRBV7-9	TRBJ2-6	-
CASSYSGQGTEAFF	TGTGCCAGCAGTTACTCAGGACAGGGCACTGAAGCTTTCTTT	TRBD1	TRBV6-2/TRBV6-3	TRBJ1-1	-
CAWSQGTDTQYF	TGTGCCTGGTCCCAGGGCACAGATACGCAGTATTTT	-	TRBV30	TRBJ2-3	-
CASSLSGQGNTEAFF	TGCGCCAGCAGCTTATCTGGACAGGGGAACACTGAAGCTTTCTTT	TRBD1	TRBV5-1	TRBJ1-1	-
CASSLQGLLGNEQFF	TGTGCCAGCTCACTTCAGGGACTCCTAGGCAATGAGCAGTTCTTC	-	TRBV18	TRBJ2-1	few
CSASRGSLNEQYF	TGCAGTGCAAGTAGGGGTTCCCTTAACGAGCAGTACTTC	-	TRBV20-1	TRBJ2-7	-
CASSHGRTVEKLFF	TGTGCCAGCAGCCATGGAAGGACAGTGGAAAAACTGTTTTTT	-	TRBV3-1/TRBV3-2	TRBJ1-4	-
CASSPQGGEQFF	TGTGCCAGCTCACCGCAGGGTGGTGAGCAGTTCTTC	-	TRBV18	TRBJ2-1	-
CAWSAWGLNGYTF	TGTGCCTGGAGTGCGTGGGGACTCAATGGCTACACCTTC	-	TRBV30	TRBJ1-2	-
CSASSEGVPGNTIYF	TGCAGTGCTAGTTCGGAGGGTGTACCTGGAAACACCATATATTTT	-	TRBV20-1	TRBJ1-3	-
CASSSRQGQMEPLHF	TGCGCCAGCAGCTCTCGACAGGGGCAGATGGAGCCCCTCCACTTT	TRBD1	TRBV4-1	TRBJ1-6	-
CASSRDRNYGYTF	TGTGCCAGTAGTCGGGACAGGAACTATGGCTACACCTTC	TRBD1	TRBV19	TRBJ1-2	-
CASSLAVDRGNYGYTF	TGTGCCAGCAGCTTGGCCGTGGACAGGGGAAACTATGGCTACACCTTC	TRBD1	TRBV5-6	TRBJ1-2	-
CASSPDQGAYGYTF	TGTGCCAGCAGCCCCGATCAGGGGGCCTATGGCTACACCTTC	TRBD1	TRBV3-1/TRBV3-2	TRBJ1-2	-
CASSDTGGGYNEQFF	TGTGCCAGCAGCGATACAGGGGGCGGTTACAATGAGCAGTTCTTC	TRBD1	TRBV5-5	TRBJ2-1	-
CASSSPIDRSEEKLFF	TGTGCCAGCAGCTCGCCTATAGACAGATCGGAAGAAAAACTGTTTTTT	-	TRBV11-2	TRBJ1-4	-
CASSYSDSQETQYF	TGTGCCAGCAGTTACTCTGACAGCCAAGAGACCCAGTACTTC	-	TRBV6-5	TRBJ2-5	-
CASSSTGNSYEQYF	TGTGCCAGCAGCTCGACAGGGAACTCCTACGAGCAGTACTTC	TRBD1	TRBV5-6	TRBJ2-7	-